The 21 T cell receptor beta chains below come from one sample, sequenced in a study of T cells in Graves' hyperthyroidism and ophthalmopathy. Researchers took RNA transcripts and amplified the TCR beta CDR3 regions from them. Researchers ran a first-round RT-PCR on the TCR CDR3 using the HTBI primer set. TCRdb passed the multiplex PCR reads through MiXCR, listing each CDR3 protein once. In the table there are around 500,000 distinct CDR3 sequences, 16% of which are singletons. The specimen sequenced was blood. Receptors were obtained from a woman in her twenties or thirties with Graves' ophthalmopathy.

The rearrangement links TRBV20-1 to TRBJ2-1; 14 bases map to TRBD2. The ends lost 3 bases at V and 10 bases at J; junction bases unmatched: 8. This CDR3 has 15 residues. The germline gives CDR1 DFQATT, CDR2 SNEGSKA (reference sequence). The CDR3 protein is CSASGTSGSLGEQFF. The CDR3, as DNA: TGCAGTGCTAGCGGGACTAGCGGGAGTCTAGGAGAGCAGTTCTTC.

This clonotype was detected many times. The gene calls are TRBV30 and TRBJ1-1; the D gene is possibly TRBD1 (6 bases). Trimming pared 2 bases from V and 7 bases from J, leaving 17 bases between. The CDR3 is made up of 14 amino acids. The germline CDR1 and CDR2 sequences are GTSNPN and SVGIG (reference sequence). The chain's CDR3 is CAWSPPGTKVEAFF. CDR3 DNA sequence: TGTGCCTGGAGTCCCCCCGGGACAAAGGTTGAAGCTTTCTTT. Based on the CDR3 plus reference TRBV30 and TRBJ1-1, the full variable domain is SQTIHQWPATLVQPVGSPLSLECTVEGTSNPNLYWYRQAAGRGLQLLFYSVGIGQISSEVPQNLSASRPQDRQFILSSKKLLLSDSGFYLCAWSPPGTKVEAFFGQGTRLTVV.

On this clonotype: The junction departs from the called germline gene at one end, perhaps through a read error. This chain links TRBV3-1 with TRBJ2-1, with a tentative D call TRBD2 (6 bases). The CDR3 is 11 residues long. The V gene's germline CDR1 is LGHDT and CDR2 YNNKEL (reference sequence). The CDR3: CASREVNEQFF. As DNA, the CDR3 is TGCGCCAGCAGGGAGGTTAATGAGCAGTTCTTC.

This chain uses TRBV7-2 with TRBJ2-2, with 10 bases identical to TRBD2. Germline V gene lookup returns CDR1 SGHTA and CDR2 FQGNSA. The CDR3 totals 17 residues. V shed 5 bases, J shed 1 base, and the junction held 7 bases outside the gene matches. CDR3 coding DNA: TGTGCCAGCAGCCAAAGTAGACTAGCGGGGAACACCGGGGAGCTGTTTTTT. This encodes CASSQSRLAGNTGELFF.

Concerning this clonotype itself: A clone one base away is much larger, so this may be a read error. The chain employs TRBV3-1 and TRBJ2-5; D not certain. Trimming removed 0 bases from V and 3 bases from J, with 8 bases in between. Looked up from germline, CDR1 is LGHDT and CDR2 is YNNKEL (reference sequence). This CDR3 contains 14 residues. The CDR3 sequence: CASSQEMTEETQYF. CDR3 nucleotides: TGTGCCAGCAGCCAAGAGATGACTGAAGAGACCCAGTACTTC.

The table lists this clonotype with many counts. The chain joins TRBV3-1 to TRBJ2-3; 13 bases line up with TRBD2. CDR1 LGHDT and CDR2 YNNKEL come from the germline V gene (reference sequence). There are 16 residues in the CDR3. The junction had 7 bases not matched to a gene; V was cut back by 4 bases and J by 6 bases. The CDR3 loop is CASSPRLAGGGDTQYF. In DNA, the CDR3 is TGTGCCAGCAGCCCCCGACTAGCGGGAGGAGGGGATACGCAGTATTTT.

CDR3 loop: CASSLSTAGANVLTF. CDR3 nucleotide sequence: TGCGCCAGCAGCTTGTCGACAGCTGGGGCCAACGTCCTGACTTTC. The chain joins TRBV5-1 to TRBJ2-6, with TRBD1 as a possible D gene (5 bases). CDR3 length equals 15 residues. The germline V gene encodes CDR1 SGHRS and CDR2 YFSETQ. The germline V and J ends were trimmed by 1 base and 2 bases, with 7 bases remaining between them.

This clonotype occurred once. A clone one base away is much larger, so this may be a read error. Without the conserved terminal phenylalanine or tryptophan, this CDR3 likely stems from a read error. The CDR3 DNA is TGTGCCATCAGTGAACGGCTAGAAGAGACCCAGTACTTA. This translates into CAISERLEETQYL. V is TRBV10-3 and J is TRBJ2-5; D gene ambiguous. This CDR3 is built from 13 residues. The ends were cut back, 3 bases at V and 3 bases at J, with 8 bases in the middle. Germline assignment: CDR1 ENHRY and CDR2 SYGVKD.

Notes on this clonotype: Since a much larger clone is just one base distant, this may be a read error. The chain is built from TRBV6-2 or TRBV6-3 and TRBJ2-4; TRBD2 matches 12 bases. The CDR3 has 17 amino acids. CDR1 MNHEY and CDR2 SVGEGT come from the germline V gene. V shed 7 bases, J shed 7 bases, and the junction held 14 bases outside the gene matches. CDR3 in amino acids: CASIPTSGRLFGNIQYF. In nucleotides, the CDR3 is TGTGCCAGCATACCTACTAGCGGGAGGTTGTTTGGCAACATTCAGTACTTC.

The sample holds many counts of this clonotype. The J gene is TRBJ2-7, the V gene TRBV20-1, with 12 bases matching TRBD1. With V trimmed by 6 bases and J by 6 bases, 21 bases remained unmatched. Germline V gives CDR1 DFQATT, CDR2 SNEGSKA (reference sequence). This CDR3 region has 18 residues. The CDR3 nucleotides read TGCAGTGCGCTAGAGGGCTACGGGACAGGGGGCGGAAAGGGCGAGCAGTACTTC. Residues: CSALEGYGTGGGKGEQYF.

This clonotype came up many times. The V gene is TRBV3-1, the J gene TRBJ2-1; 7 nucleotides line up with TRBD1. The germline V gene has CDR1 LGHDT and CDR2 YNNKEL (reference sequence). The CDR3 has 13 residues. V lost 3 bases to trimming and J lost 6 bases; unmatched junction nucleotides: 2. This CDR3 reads CASSQTGSNEQFF. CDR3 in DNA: TGTGCCAGCAGCCAGACAGGGAGCAATGAGCAGTTCTTC.

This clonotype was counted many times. In DNA form, the CDR3 reads TGTGCCAGCAGTGCGACAGGGGAAAGTGGCACTGAAGCTTTCTTT. Its protein product is CASSATGESGTEAFF. This chain joins TRBV6-4 and TRBJ1-1, with 8 bases aligning to TRBD1. Germline-derived CDR1 and CDR2 are MRHNA and SNTAGT. The CDR3 has 15 residues. With V trimmed by 4 bases and J by 4 bases, 8 bases remained unmatched.

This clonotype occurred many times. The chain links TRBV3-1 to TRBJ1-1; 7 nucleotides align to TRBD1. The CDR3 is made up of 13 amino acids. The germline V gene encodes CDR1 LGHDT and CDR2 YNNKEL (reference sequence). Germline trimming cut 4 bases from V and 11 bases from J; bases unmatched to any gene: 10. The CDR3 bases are TGTGCCAGCAGCCCGAGCCCGGGACAGACGGCTTTCTTT. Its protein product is CASSPSPGQTAFF.

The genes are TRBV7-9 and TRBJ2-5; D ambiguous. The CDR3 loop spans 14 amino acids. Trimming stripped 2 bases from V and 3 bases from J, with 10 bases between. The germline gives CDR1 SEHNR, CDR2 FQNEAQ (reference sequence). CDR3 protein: CASSLTVREETQYF. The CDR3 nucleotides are TGTGCCAGCAGCTTAACGGTCAGAGAAGAGACCCAGTACTTC.

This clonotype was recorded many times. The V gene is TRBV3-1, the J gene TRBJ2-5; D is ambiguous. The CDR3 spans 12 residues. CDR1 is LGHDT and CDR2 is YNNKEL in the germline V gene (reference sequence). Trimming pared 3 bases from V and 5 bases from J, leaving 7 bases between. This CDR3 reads CASSHSAETQYF. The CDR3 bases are TGTGCCAGCAGCCATTCGGCGGAGACCCAGTACTTC.

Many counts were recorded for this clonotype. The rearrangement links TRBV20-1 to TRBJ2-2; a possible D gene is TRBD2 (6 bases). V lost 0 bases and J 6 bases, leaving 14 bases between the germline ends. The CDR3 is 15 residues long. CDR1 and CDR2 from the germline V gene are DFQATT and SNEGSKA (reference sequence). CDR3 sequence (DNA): TGCAGTGCTAGAGATCAATACGAGCGGGCCGGGGAGCTGTTTTTT. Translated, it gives CSARDQYERAGELFF.

The CDR3 region has the DNA TGCAGTGCTAGACGAAATACAGGGGGCAATCAGCCCCAGCATTTT. This translates into CSARRNTGGNQPQHF. The V gene is TRBV20-1, the J gene TRBJ1-5; 7 nucleotides match TRBD1. Germline V gives CDR1 DFQATT, CDR2 SNEGSKA (reference sequence). Trimming removed 2 bases from V and 2 bases from J; junction bases left unmatched: 6. The CDR3 is 15 residues long.

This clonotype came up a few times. This chain's CDR3 is CASSLEAGMVGELFF. The CDR3 DNA reads TGTGCCAGCAGCTTAGAGGCGGGAATGGTTGGGGAGCTGTTTTTT. V gene TRBV11-2 combines with J gene TRBJ2-2; a possible D gene is TRBD2 (6 bases). There are 15 residues in the CDR3. Germline V CDR1 and CDR2: SGHAT, FQNNGV. With 0 bases removed from V and 8 bases from J, the gap between germline ends came to 13 bases. The full variable domain, in which reference TRBV11-2 and TRBJ2-2 provide the parts outside the CDR3, is EAGVAQSPRYKIIEKRQSVAFWCNPISGHATLYWYQQILGQGPKLLIQFQNNGVVDDSQLPKDRFSAERLKGVDSTLKIQPAKLEDSAVYLCASSLEAGMVGELFFGEGSRLTVL.

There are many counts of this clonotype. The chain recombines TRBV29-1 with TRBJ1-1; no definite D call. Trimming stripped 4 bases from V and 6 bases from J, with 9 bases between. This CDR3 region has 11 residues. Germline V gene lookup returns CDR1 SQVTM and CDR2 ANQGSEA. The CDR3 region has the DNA TGCAGCGTTGCGGGAGGACCTGAAGCTTTCTTT. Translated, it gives CSVAGGPEAFF.

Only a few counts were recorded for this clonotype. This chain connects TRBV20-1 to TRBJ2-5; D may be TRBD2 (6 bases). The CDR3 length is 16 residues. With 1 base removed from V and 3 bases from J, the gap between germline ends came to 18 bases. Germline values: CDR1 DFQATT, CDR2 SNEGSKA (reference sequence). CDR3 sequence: CSARVRSSGPKETQYF. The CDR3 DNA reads TGCAGTGCTAGAGTTCGTTCGAGCGGGCCTAAAGAGACCCAGTACTTC.

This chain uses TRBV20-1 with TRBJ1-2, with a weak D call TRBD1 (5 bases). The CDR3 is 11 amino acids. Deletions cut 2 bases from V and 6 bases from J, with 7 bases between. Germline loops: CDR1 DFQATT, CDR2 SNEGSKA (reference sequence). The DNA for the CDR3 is TGCAGTGCTAGACAGGGAGATGGCTACACCTTC. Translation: CSARQGDGYTF.